This T cell receptor (beta chain) was recorded in a study of T cells in Graves' hyperthyroidism and ophthalmopathy. It was RNA transcripts that yielded the amplified TCR beta CDR3 regions. Primed by the HTBI set, a first-round RT-PCR was run on the TCR CDR3. TCRdb independently ran MiXCR on the multiplex PCR reads; one entry per CDR3 protein. This sample has 500,000 to 550,000 distinct CDR3 sequences, with 20% found just once. V was clipped by 5 bases and J by 7 bases; unmatched bases: 10. The germline gives CDR1 SGHTA, CDR2 FQGTGA. This CDR3 is built from 15 residues. What was sequenced was blood. The rearrangement joins TRBV7-3 to TRBJ2-1; 8 nucleotides match TRBD2. The sequence derives from a man aged 40-50 years with Graves' ophthalmopathy. CDR3 DNA: TGTGCCAGCAGCCTAAGGCCGGGAGGGGGTAATGAGCAGTTCTTC. This translates into CASSLRPGGGNEQFF.